These 8 T cell receptor beta chains were all obtained from the same sample, sequenced in a study of somatic mutations in cytotoxic T cells in rheumatoid arthritis. Here immunoSEQ multiplex PCR was the method, and the copy in TCRdb shows in-frame clones only, minus some. In the table there are about 20,000 clones, 85% of which are singletons. The material sequenced was CD8+ T cells sorted from blood. Receptors originate from a woman between 40 and 55 years old with rheumatoid arthritis.

The V gene is TRBV7-9, the J gene TRBJ2-7, with TRBD2 matching over 7 bases. The germline V gene has CDR1 SEHNR and CDR2 FQNEAQ (reference sequence). V trimming: 1 base; J trimming: 4 bases; junction bases outside the gene matches: 4. The CDR3 totals 14 residues. The CDR3 DNA is TGTGCCAGCAGCTTAGTTGTGGGAGGGTACGAGCAGTACTTC. Protein product: CASSLVVGGYEQYF. The full variable domain, in which reference TRBV7-9 and TRBJ2-7 provide the parts outside the CDR3, is DTGVSQNPRHKITKRGQNVTFRCDPISEHNRLYWYRQTLGQGPEFLTYFQNEAQLEKSRLLSDRFSAERPKGSFSTLEIQRTEQGDSAMYLCASSLVVGGYEQYFGPGTRLTVT.

The chain combines TRBV5-1 with TRBJ1-1; 12 bases are a match to TRBD1. This CDR3 is built from 14 residues. V was clipped by 4 bases and J by 4 bases; unmatched bases: 2. Germline V CDR1 and CDR2: SGHRS, YFSETQ. The CDR3 region has the DNA TGCGCCAGCAGCGGGACAGGGGGCATCACTGAAGCTTTCTTT. Its protein product is CASSGTGGITEAFF.

This clone occurred a few times. The chain is built from TRBV6-4 and TRBJ2-2, with unresolved D. Germline V gene lookup returns CDR1 MRHNA and CDR2 SNTAGT. The CDR3 consists of 14 residues. Deletions cut 3 bases from V and 3 bases from J, with 8 bases between. The CDR3 DNA sequence: TGTGCCAGCAGTGAAATTTCGGACACCGGGGAGCTGTTTTTT. It encodes CASSEISDTGELFF.

The chain is built from TRBV27 and TRBJ2-3, with 9 bases fitting TRBD1. Germline V gene sequence: CDR1 MNHEY, CDR2 SMNVEV (reference sequence). Trimming cost V 5 bases and J 2 bases; bases outside gene matches: 8. This CDR3 is built from 16 residues. CDR3 loop: CASSTYRQGVTDTQYF. Written as DNA, the CDR3 is TGTGCCAGCAGTACGTACCGACAGGGGGTCACAGATACGCAGTATTTT.

The chain links TRBV5-6 to TRBJ1-2; D remains ambiguous. The V gene's germline CDR1 is SGHDT and CDR2 YYEEEE. The CDR3 is made up of 11 amino acids. V lost 0 bases and J 7 bases, leaving 4 bases between the germline ends. DNA of the CDR3: TGTGCCAGCAGCTTGGCTCGTGGCTACACCTTC. It codes for CASSLARGYTF.

This chain joins TRBV4-1 and TRBJ2-5, with 7 bases lining up with TRBD2. The J call may be in error: the DNA end matches TRBJ2-7 better. The CDR3 length is 18 residues. Germline V gene sequence: CDR1 MGHRA, CDR2 YSYEKL. The CDR3 loop is CASSPVGSGMPNAYEQYF. The CDR3 DNA sequence: TGCGCCAGCAGCCCGGTCGGGAGCGGGATGCCAAATGCCTACGAGCAGTACTTC.

This chain links TRBV5-6 with TRBJ2-7; weak D call: TRBD2 (6 bases). CDR1 and CDR2 from the germline V gene are SGHDT and YYEEEE. V dropped 1 base and J dropped 3 bases, with 14 bases sitting between them. The CDR3 sequence is 15 residues long. CDR3 coding DNA: TGTGCCAGCAGCTTGTTCGAGGAGGGAAGCTACGAGCAGTACTTC. This gives the protein CASSLFEEGSYEQYF. The full variable domain, in which reference TRBV5-6 and TRBJ2-7 provide the parts outside the CDR3, is DAGVTQSPTHLIKTRGQQVTLRCSPKSGHDTVSWYQQALGQGPQFIFQYYEEEERQRGNFPDRFSGHQFPNYSSELNVNALLLGDSALYLCASSLFEEGSYEQYFGPGTRLTVT.

The genes are TRBV11-2 and TRBJ2-7; D unclear. Germline loops: CDR1 SGHAT, CDR2 FQNNGV. There are 12 residues in the CDR3. The V and J ends lost 5 bases and 4 bases respectively, with 9 bases between them. This CDR3 is CASSPGFYEQYF. In nucleotides, the CDR3 is TGTGCCAGCAGCCCGGGTTTTTACGAGCAGTACTTC.